The T cell receptor beta chain described here comes from a study of identical twins. Study-wide points: Among monozygotic twins, out-of-frame TCR alpha sharing exceeded what models predicted.

The CDR3 covers 14 residues. Germline V lookup: CDR1 MNHEY, CDR2 SVGAGI. Trimming took 7 bases from V and 5 from J, leaving 15 bases between them. One entry per CDR3 protein results from TCRdb running MiXCR on the 5' RACE reads. This sample has about 390,000 distinct CDR3 sequences, with approximately 8.7% found just once. There are many counts of this clonotype. The antigen is unknown. Sequencing was performed on naive T cells sorted from blood. The chain uses TRBV6-5 and TRBJ2-1; tentative D call: TRBD2 (6 bases). This TCR derives from a woman between 45 and 65 years old in good health. The CDR3 nucleotides are TGTGCCAGCATGGGTAGCGGAGCCAACAATGAGCAGTTCTTC. It yields the protein CASMGSGANNEQFF.